The TCR beta chain under discussion was sequenced for a study of OX40 agonist ivuxolimab in advanced cancers. The CDR3 consists of 15 residues. Germline V gene lookup returns CDR1 SGDLS and CDR2 YYNGEE. Trimming cost V 0 bases and J 4 bases, with 10 bases left between them. Repertoires were generated with immunoSEQ multiplex PCR, while TCRdb's copy carries only in-frame clones and drops some. The table has approximately 66,000 clones, about 87% seen once. The rearrangement uses TRBV9 and TRBJ2-2; possibly TRBD1 for D (6 bases). The sample here was CD4+ or CD8+ T cells sorted from blood, taken in a trial of the OX40 agonist ivuxolimab. The sequence was obtained from an adult with an advanced solid tumor such as melanoma, head and neck, liver or kidney cancer. The CDR3 DNA reads TGTGCCAGCAGCGTAGCTGAGGGGGTCACCGGGGAGCTGTTTTTT. Translation gives CASSVAEGVTGELFF.